This TCR beta chain was retrieved from a study of cytomegalovirus exposure and HLA in healthy donors. Regarding the study as a whole: Researchers reportedly found TCR beta sequences accurately predicted most subjects' HLA-A and HLA-B alleles. HLA alleles showed associations with 15,000 to 20,000 TCR beta sequences in a later analysis, at a 0.05 false discovery rate.

Germline assignment: CDR1 MDHEN and CDR2 SYDVKM. The CDR3 is 14 amino acids. Of note for this clone: Its antigen is currently unknown. Germline and junction disagree at one end, which may indicate a read error. Different DNA sequences within this sample yield the same CDR3.

PCR was performed using 60 Vbeta and 13 Jbeta primers. Repertoires were generated with immunoSEQ multiplex PCR, while TCRdb's copy carries only in-frame clones and drops some. The data show some 200,000 clones, 83% seen once. Material: PBMCs. This receptor was obtained from a girl aged 5-17 years in good health and CMV-seronegative. The chain uses TRBV28 and TRBJ1-6, with TRBD1 as a possible D gene (5 bases). The CDR3 here is CASTRDSSNSPLHF. The CDR3 bases are TGTGCCAGCACGCGGGACTCTTCTAATTCCCCCCTCCACTTT.